One T cell receptor (beta chain) is described in this entry. Its antigen is undetermined. At one boundary the junction diverges from the germline segment, which might be a read error. This specimen comes from a study of tumor-infiltrating lymphocytes in primary liver carcinoma. Study context: Participating patients were men and women between 30 and 69 years old.

Researchers generated TCR beta cDNA from about 0.5 ug of total RNA, relying on a constant-region primer. ARM-PCR was slightly modified, and three nested multiplex PCR rounds with it gave rise to the TCR beta libraries. It was with TRBV1-TRBV30 forward primers and a C-beta reverse primer that the first two PCR rounds were run, at roughly 9 cycles each. TCRdb itself ran the multiplex PCR reads through MiXCR, one entry per CDR3 protein. The repertoire has more than 85,000 distinct CDR3 sequences, roughly 80% of them found once; the top ten carry approximately 21%. Study-wide findings and caveats: Only about 8-25% of top clones appeared in all five tumor regions.

The CDR3 extends over 13 amino acids. Starting material for RNA and DNA co-extraction consisted of about 20-32 mg of unsorted bulk tissue. All tumor samples contained more than 90% viable tumor cells. What was sequenced was liver tumor tissue from sampling region 3. The subset: tumor region T3, left-lateral pole. The clonotype originates from a man aged 40-50 years with primary liver carcinoma and hepatitis B virus infection. The chain employs TRBV12-3 or TRBV12-4 and TRBJ2-2; possible D gene TRBD1, 5 bases. CDR3 DNA sequence: TGTGCCAGTAGGGCCCAGGGTACCTTAGAGCAGTTTTTT. Its protein is CASRAQGTLEQFF.